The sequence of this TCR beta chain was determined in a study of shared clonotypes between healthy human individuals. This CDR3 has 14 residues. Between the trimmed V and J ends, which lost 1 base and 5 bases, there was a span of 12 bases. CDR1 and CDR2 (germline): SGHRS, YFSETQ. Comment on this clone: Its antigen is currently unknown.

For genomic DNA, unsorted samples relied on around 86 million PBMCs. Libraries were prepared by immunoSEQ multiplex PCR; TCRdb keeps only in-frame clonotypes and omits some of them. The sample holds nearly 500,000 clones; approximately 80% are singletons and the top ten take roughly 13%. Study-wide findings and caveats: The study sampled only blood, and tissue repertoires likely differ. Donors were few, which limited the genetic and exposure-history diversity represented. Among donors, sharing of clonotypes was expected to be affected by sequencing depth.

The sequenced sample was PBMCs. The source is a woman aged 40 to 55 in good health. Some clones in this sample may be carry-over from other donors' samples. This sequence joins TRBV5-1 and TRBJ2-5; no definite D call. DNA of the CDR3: TGCGCCAGCAGCTTGAACAGTATATCGGAGACCCAGTACTTC. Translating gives CASSLNSISETQYF.